The 5 T cell receptor beta chains below all came from one sample that was sequenced in a study of shared clonotypes between healthy human individuals (dated by TCRdb to 2020 to 2022). Libraries were made using the immunoSEQ multiplex PCR assay. In its TCRdb copy, this immuneACCESS table keeps in-frame sequences only and misses some clones. Where compared with another copy, unresolved V genes explain less than half of these, and the others have no known cause. This sample lists about 2.4 million clones; approximately 94% were detected once. Of the sample, roughly 0.13% is held by the ten largest clones. Source material: naive CD4+ T cells sorted from blood. Per the publication, the cell subset or site label means: CD45RA+ positively selected. These receptors came from a man in his late teens or twenties in good health.

V usage is TRBV9 and J usage is TRBJ2-3; D ambiguous. The V gene's germline CDR1 is SGDLS and CDR2 YYNGEE. CDR3 length: 13 amino acids. With 0 bases removed from V and 3 bases from J, the gap between germline ends came to 5 bases. DNA of the CDR3: TGTGCCAGCAGCGTAGTGGAGACAGATACGCAGTATTTT. Encoded protein: CASSVVETDTQYF.

Only a few counts were recorded for this clone. This chain joins TRBV7-2 and TRBJ1-5, with 9 nucleotides matching TRBD1. Germline V gives CDR1 SGHTA, CDR2 FQGNSA. This CDR3 is built from 17 residues. Germline trimming cut 4 bases from V and 3 bases from J; bases unmatched to any gene: 10. In DNA, the CDR3 is TGTGCCAGCAGCTCTCCACCGGGGACAGGGATCAATCAGCCCCAGCATTTT. Its protein is CASSSPPGTGINQPQHF.

The rearrangement joins TRBV11-2 to TRBJ2-1; D gene uncertain. Germline loops: CDR1 SGHAT, CDR2 FQNNGV. The CDR3 is 12 amino acids. With 2 bases removed from V and 10 bases from J, the gap between germline ends came to 9 bases. DNA of the CDR3: TGTGCCAGCAGCTTATCTTTGGGGGAGCAGTTCTTC. It translates to CASSLSLGEQFF.

The V and J genes are TRBV9 and TRBJ2-5; 7 bases fit TRBD2. This CDR3 spans 16 amino acids. CDR1 SGDLS and CDR2 YYNGEE come from the germline V gene. J lost 1 base, V lost 4 bases, and 10 bases had no gene match. This CDR3 reads CASSPTLLASQETQYF. CDR3 bases: TGTGCCAGCAGCCCCACTTTACTAGCGTCCCAAGAGACCCAGTACTTC.

The chain recombines TRBV7-6 with TRBJ1-6; weak D call: TRBD1 (5 bases). Germline CDR1 and CDR2: SGHVS and FNYEAQ. Trimming left V 7 bases short and J 8 bases short, with 15 bases between. This CDR3 has 14 amino acids. CDR3 coding DNA: TGTGCCAGCACGACGGACGGGGCTGATTCACCCCTCCACTTT. As protein: CASTTDGADSPLHF.